This paragraph reports one T cell receptor (beta chain). No treatment of any kind had been given to any patient before thyroid surgery. The CDR3 covers 14 residues. Germline V gene lookup returns CDR1 DFQATT and CDR2 SNEGSKA (reference sequence). Trimming took 6 bases from V and 4 from J; bases not matched to a gene: 4. With MiXCR, TCRdb reprocessed the PCR reads. This table holds about 24,000 clones, under 30% found once. These data are taken from a study of metastatic and nonmetastatic thyroid tumors. Material: tumor tissue. The clonotype was recovered from a male donor with papillary thyroid cancer or a benign thyroid nodule (not recorded which). Some clones in this sample may be carry-over from other donors' samples. The J gene is TRBJ2-1, the V gene TRBV20-1; 12 bases fit TRBD2. CDR3 in DNA: TGCAGTGCCCTAGCGGGGGGGCCTTACAATGAGCAGTTCTTC. Encoded protein: CSALAGGPYNEQFF.